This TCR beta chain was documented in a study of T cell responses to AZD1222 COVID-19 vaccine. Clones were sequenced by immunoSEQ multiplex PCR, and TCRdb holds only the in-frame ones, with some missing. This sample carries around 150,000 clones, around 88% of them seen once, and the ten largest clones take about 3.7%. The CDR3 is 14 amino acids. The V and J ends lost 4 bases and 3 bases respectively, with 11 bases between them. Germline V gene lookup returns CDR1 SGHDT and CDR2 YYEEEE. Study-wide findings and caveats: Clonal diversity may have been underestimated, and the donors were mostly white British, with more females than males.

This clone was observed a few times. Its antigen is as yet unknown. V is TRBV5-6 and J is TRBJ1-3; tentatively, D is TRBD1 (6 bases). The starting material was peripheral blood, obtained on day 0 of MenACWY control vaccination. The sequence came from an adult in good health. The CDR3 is CASSPRGVGNTIYF. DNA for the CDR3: TGTGCCAGCAGCCCCAGGGGCGTTGGAAACACCATATATTTT. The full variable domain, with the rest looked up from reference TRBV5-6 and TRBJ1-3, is DAGVTQSPTHLIKTRGQQVTLRCSPKSGHDTVSWYQQALGQGPQFIFQYYEEEERQRGNFPDRFSGHQFPNYSSELNVNALLLGDSALYLCASSPRGVGNTIYFGEGSWLTVV.